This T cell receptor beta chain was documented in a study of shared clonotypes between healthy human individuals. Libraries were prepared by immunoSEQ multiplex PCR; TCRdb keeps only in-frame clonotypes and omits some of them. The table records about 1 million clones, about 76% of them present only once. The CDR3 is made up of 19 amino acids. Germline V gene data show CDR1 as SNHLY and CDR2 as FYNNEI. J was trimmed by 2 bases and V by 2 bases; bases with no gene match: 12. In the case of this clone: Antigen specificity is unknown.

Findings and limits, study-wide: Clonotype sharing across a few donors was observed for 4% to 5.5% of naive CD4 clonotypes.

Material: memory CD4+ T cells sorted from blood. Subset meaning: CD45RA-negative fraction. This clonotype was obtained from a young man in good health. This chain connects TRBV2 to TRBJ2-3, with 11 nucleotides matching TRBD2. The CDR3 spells CASSELGLSGRVFTDTQYF. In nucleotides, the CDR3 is TGTGCCAGCAGTGAATTGGGCCTTAGCGGGAGGGTCTTCACAGATACGCAGTATTTT.